At least ten counts were recorded for the clone carrying this T cell receptor (beta chain). Its target is unknown. Germline CDR1 and CDR2: SGHRS and YFSETQ. V dropped 0 bases and J dropped 0 bases, with 15 bases sitting between them. The CDR3 extends over 17 amino acids. This sample stems from a study of T-cell reconstitution after alpha-beta-depleted transplantation in children. Findings of the study overall: Reportedly, alpha-beta T cells present about two months post-transplant originated from several hundred expanded clones of graft origin. There were some patients whose high TCRbeta diversity at day 60 came from surviving recipient T cells and thymic progenitors. Once a year had passed after transplant, T-cell counts and diversity came mostly from newly produced T cells.

A library of TCRbeta sequences, prepared with unique molecular identifiers, was generated. TCRdb reprocessed the PCR reads with MiXCR, giving one entry per CDR3 protein. In the table there are roughly 790,000 distinct CDR3 sequences, roughly 15% of which are singletons. Sequencing was performed on PBMCs, mostly from graft donor cells, taken 360 days after TCRalphabeta/CD19-depleted stem cell transplant. The sequence derives from a male patient younger than 18 who had a stem cell transplant for acute lymphoblastic leukemia, so the T cells may come from the graft donor. The rearrangement uses TRBV5-1 and TRBJ2-5; tentative D call: TRBD1 (6 bases). The CDR3: CASSLAQGPSYQETQYF. The CDR3 nucleotides read TGCGCCAGCAGCTTGGCACAGGGTCCCTCATACCAAGAGACCCAGTACTTC.